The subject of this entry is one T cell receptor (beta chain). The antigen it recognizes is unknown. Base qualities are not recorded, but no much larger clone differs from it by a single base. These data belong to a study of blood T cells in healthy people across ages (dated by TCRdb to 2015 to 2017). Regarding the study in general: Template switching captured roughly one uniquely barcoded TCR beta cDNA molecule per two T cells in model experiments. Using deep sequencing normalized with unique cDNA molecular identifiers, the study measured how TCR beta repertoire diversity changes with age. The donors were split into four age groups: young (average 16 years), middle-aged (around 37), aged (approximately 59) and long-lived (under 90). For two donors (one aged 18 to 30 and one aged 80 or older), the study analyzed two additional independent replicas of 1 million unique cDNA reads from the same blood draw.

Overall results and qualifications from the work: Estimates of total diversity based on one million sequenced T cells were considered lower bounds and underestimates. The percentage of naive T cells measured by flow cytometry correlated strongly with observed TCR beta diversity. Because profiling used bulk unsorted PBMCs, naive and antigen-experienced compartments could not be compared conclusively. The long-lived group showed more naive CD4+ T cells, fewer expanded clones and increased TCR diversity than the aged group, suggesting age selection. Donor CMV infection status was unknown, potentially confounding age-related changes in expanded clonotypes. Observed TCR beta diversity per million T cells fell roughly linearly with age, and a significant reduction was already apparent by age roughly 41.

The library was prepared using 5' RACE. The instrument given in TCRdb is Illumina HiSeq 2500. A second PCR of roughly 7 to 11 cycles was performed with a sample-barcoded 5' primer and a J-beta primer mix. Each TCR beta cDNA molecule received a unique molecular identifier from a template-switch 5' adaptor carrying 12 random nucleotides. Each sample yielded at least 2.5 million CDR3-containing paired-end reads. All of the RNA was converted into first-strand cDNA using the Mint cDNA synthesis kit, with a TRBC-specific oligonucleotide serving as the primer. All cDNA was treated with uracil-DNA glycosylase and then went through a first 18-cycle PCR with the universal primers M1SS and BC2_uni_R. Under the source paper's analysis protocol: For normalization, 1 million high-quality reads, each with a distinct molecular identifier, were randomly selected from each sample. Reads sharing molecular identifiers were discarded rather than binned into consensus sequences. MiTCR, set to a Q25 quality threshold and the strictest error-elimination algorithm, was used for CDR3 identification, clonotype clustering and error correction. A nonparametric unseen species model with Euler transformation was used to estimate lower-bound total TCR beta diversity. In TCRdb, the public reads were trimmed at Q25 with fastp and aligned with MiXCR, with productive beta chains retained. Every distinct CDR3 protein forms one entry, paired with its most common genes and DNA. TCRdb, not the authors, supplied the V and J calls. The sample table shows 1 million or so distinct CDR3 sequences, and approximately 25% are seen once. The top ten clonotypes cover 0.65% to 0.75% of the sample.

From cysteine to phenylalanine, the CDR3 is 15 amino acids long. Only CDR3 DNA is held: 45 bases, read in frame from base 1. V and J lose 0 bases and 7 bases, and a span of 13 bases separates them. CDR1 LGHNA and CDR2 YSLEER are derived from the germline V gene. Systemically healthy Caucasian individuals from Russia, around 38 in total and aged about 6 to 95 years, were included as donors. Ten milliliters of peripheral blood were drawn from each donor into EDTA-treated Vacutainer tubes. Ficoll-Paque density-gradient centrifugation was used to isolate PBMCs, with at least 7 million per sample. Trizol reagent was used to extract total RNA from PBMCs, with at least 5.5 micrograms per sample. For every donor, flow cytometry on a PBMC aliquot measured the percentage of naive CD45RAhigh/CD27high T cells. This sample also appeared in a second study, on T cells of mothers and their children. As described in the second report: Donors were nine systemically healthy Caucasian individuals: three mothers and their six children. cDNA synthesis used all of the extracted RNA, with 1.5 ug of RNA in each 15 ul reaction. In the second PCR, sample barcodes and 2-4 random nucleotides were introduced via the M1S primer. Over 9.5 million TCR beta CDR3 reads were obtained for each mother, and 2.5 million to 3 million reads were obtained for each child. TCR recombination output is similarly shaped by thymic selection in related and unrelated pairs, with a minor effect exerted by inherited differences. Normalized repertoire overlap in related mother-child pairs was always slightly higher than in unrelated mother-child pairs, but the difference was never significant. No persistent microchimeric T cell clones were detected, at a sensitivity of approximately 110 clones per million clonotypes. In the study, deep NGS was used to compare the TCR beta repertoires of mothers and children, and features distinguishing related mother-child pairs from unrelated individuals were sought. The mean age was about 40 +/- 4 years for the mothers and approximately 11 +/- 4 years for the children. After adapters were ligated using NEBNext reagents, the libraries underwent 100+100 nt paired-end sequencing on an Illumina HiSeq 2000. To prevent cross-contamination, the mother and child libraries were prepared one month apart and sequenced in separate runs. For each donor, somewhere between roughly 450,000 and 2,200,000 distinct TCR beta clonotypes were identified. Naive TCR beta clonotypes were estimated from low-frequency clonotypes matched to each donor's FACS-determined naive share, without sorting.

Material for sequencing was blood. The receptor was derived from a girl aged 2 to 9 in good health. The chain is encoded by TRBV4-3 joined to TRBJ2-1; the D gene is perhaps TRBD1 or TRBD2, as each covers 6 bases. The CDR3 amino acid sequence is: CASSQDGGGPNEQFF. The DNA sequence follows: TGCGCCAGCAGCCAAGACGGAGGGGGGCCAAATGAGCAGTTCTTC.